The rows below give T cell receptor beta chains drawn from one sample of a study of beta chain features in type 1 diabetes. Clones were sequenced by immunoSEQ multiplex PCR, and TCRdb holds only the in-frame ones, with some missing. The sample lists approximately 600,000 clones; under 15% were seen once. The sequencing sample was made of naive CD4+ T cells from blood. The receptors originated from a man aged 25 to 40 with type 1 diabetes. Each CDR3 is given with its conserved first and last residue.

j_call v_call cdr3_aa
TRBJ2-7 TRBV19 CASQGFGEQYF
TRBJ2-7 TRBV6-5 CASSSGTEAYEQYF
TRBJ2-1 TRBV11-3 CASSSKQGSLVNEQFF
TRBJ1-6 TRBV7-2 CASSRDREYSPLHF
TRBJ2-3 TRBV7-6 CARPGEGTSGGKTDTQYF
TRBJ2-5 TRBV28 CASSPKLGGQETQYF
TRBJ1-4 TRBV5-1 CASSDSGPTNEKLFF
TRBJ2-3 TRBV7-9 CASSFTTGTDTQYF
TRBJ2-7 TRBV27 CASSMRPTGGYEQYF
TRBJ2-7 TRBV11-2 CASSLDRWRQASGNYEQYF
TRBJ1-6 TRBV6-6 CASSLEVGSPLHF
TRBJ1-2 TRBV4-3 CASSQVEISYGYTF
TRBJ1-5 TRBV7-8 CASSLVGEDQPQHF